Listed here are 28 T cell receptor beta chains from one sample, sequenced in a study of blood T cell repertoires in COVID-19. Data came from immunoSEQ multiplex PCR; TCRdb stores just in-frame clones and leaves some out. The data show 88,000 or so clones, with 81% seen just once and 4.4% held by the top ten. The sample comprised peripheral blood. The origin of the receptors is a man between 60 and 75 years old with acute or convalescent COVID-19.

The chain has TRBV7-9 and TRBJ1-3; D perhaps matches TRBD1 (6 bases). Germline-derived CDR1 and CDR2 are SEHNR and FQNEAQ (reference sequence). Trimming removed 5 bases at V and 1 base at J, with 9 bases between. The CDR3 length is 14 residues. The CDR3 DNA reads TGTGCCAGCAGCCTCAGGGGTTCTGGAAACACCATATATTTT. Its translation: CASSLRGSGNTIYF.

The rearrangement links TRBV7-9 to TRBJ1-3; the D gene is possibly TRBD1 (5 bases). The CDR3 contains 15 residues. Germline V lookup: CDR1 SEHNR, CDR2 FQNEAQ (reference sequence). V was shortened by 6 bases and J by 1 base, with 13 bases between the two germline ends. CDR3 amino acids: CASRHMAGSGNTIYF. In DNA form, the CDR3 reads TGTGCCAGCAGACACATGGCAGGGTCTGGAAACACCATATATTTT.

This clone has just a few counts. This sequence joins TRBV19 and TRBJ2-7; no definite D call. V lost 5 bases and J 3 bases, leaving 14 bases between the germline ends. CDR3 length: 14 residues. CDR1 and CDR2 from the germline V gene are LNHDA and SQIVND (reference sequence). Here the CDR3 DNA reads TGTGCCAGTAGTCCGAACAGTAATTTCTACGAGCAGTACTTC. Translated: CASSPNSNFYEQYF.

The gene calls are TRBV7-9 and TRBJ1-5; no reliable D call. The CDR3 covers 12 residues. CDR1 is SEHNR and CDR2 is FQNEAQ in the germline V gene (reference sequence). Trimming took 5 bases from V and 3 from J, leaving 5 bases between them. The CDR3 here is CASSLSNQPQHF. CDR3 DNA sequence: TGTGCCAGCAGCCTATCCAATCAGCCCCAGCATTTT.

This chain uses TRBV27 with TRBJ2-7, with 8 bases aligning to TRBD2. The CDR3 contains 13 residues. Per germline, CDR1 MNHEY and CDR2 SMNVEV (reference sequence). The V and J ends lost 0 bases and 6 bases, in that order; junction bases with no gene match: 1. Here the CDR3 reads CASSLSRGGEQYF. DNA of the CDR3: TGTGCCAGCAGTTTATCCCGGGGGGGCGAGCAGTACTTC.

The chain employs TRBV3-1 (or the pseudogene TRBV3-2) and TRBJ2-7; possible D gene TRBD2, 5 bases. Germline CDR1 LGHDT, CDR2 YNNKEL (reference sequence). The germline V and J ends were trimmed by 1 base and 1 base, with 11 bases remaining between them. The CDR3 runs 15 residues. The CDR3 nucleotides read TGTGCCAGCAGCCAAGTAGGACTTTTTTCCTACGAGCAGTACTTC. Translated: CASSQVGLFSYEQYF.

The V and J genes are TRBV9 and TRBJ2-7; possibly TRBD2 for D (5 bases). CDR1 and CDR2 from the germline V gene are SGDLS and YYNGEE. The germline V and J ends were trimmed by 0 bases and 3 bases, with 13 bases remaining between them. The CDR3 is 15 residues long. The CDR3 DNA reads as TGTGCCAGCAGCGTAGGCGGCGGCAGCGGCTACGAGCAGTACTTC. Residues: CASSVGGGSGYEQYF.

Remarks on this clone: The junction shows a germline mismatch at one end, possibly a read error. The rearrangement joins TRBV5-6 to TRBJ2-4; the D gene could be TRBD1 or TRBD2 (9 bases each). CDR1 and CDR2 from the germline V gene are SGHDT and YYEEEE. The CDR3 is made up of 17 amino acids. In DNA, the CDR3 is TGTGCCAGCAGCTTATATGGGACAGGGAGCGCCCAAGCGGGAGGAAGCTTC. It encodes CASSLYGTGSAQAGGSF.

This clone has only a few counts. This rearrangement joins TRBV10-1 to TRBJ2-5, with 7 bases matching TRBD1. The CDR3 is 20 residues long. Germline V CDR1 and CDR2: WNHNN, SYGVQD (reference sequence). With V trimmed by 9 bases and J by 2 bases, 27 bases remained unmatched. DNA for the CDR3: TGCGCCAGTACGGACGAGCCCGGGTGGTTTACGGGACAGCAACAAGAGACCCAGTACTTC. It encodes CASTDEPGWFTGQQQETQYF.

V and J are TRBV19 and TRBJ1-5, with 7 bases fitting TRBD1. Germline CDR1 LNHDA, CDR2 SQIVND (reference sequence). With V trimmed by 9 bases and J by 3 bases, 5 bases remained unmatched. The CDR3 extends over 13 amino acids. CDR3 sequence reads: CASAGQYNQPQHF. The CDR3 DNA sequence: TGTGCCAGCGCGGGACAGTACAATCAGCCCCAGCATTTT.

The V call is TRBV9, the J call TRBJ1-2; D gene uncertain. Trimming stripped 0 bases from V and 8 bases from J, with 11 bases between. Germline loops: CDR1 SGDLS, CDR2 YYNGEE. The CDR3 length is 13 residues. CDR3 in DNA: TGTGCCAGCAGCGTAGGCCAGATGTACGGCTACACCTTC. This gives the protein CASSVGQMYGYTF.

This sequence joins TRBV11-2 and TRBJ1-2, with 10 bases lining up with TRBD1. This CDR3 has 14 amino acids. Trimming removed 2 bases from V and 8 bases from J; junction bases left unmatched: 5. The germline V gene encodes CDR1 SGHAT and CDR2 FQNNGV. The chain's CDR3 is CASSLSDRGSGYTF. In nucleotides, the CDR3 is TGTGCCAGCAGCTTATCGGACAGGGGGTCGGGCTACACCTTC.

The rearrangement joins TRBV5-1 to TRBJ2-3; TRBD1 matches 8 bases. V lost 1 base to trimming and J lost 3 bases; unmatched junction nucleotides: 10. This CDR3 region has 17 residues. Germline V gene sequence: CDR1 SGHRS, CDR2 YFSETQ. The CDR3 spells CASSLNPGGLGTDTQYF. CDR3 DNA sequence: TGCGCCAGCAGCTTGAACCCAGGGGGCCTGGGGACAGATACGCAGTATTTT.

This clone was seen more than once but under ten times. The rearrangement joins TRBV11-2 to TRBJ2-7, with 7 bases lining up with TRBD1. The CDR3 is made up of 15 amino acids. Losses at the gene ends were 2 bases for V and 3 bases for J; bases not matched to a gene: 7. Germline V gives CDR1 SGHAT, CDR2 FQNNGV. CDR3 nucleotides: TGTGCCAGCAGCTTACCCCGGACAGGTAACTACGAGCAGTACTTC. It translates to CASSLPRTGNYEQYF.

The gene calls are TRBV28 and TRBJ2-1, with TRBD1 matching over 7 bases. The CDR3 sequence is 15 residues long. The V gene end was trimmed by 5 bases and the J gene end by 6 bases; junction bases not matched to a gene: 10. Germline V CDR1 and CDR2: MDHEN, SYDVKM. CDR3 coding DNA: TGTGCCAGCAGTCAACCGGGACGGACAGGCAATGAGCAGTTCTTC. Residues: CASSQPGRTGNEQFF.

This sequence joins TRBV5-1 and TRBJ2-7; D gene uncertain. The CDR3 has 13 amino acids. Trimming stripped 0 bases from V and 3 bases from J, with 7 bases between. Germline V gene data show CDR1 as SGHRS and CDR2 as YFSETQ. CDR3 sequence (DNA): TGCGCCAGCAGCTTGGCCCCGGGCTACGAGCAGTACTTC. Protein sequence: CASSLAPGYEQYF. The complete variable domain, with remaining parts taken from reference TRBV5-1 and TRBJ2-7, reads KAGVTQTPRYLIKTRGQQVTLSCSPISGHRSVSWYQQTPGQGLQFLFEYFSETQRNKGNFPGRFSGRQFSNSRSEMNVSTLELGDSALYLCASSLAPGYEQYFGPGTRLTVT.

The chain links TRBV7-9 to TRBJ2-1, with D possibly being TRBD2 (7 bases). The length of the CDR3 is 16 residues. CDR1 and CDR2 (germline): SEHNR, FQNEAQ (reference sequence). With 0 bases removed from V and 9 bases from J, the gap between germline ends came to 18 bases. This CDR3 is CASSLAGGASFGEQFF. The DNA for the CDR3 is TGTGCCAGCAGCTTAGCAGGGGGGGCCAGCTTCGGTGAGCAGTTCTTC.

CDR3 coding DNA: TGTGCCAGCAGCTTCTCATTACAGGGGAGTGGAGCCAAAAACATTCAGTACTTC. This gives the protein CASSFSLQGSGAKNIQYF. The genes are TRBV5-5 and TRBJ2-4, with 7 bases that match TRBD1. The CDR3 sequence is 18 residues long. The V segment lost 2 bases and the J segment 0 bases; nucleotides outside the gene matches: 11. Per the germline V gene, CDR1 is SGHKS and CDR2 is YYEKEE (reference sequence).

CDR3 coding DNA: TGTGCCAGCAGCTTAGTAGCAGGGTTCACTGAAGCTTTCTTT. Translated, it gives CASSLVAGFTEAFF. This chain links TRBV7-2 with TRBJ1-1; D is possibly TRBD1 (5 bases). There are 14 residues in the CDR3. Per germline, CDR1 SGHTA and CDR2 FQGNSA. Trimming left V 1 base short and J 4 bases short, with 10 bases between.

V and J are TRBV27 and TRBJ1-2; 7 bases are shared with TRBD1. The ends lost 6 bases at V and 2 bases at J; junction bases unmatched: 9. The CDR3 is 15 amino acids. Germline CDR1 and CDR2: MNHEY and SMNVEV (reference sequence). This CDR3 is CASRSGTAKNYGYTF. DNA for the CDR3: TGTGCCAGCAGATCCGGGACAGCCAAAAACTATGGCTACACCTTC.

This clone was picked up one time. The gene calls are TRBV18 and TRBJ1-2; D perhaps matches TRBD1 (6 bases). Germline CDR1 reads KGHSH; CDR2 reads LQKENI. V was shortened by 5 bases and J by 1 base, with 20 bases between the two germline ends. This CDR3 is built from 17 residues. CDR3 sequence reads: CASSSSTGASNNYGYTF. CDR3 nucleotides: TGTGCCAGCTCAAGTTCGACAGGCGCCTCTAATAACTATGGCTACACCTTC.

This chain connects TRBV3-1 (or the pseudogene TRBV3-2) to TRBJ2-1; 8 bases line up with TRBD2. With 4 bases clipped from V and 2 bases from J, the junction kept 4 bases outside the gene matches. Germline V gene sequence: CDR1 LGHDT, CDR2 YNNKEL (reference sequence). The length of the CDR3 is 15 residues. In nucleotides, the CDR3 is TGTGCCAGCAGCCTTAGCGGGACCACCTACAATGAGCAGTTCTTC. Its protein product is CASSLSGTTYNEQFF.

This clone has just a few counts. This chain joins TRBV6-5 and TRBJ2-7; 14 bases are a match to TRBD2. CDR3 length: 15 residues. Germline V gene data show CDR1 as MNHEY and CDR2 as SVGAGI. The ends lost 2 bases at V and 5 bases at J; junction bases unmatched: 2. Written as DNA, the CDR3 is TGTGCCAGCAGTTACCCGGGACTAGCGGGAGACGAGCAGTACTTC. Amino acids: CASSYPGLAGDEQYF.

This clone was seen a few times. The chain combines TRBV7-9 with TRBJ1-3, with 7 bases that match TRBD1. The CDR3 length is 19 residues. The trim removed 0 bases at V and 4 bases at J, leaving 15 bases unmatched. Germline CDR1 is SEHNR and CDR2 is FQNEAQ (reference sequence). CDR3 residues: CASSLAKGEGAISGNTIYF. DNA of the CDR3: TGTGCCAGCAGCTTAGCGAAAGGAGAGGGGGCGATCTCCGGAAACACCATATATTTT. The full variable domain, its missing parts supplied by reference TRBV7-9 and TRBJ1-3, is DTGVSQNPRHKITKRGQNVTFRCDPISEHNRLYWYRQTLGQGPEFLTYFQNEAQLEKSRLLSDRFSAERPKGSFSTLEIQRTEQGDSAMYLCASSLAKGEGAISGNTIYFGEGSWLTVV.

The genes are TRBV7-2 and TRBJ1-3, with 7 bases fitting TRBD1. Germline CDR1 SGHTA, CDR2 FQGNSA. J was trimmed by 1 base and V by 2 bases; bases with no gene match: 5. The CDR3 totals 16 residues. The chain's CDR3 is CASSLNQGESGNTIYF. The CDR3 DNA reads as TGTGCCAGCAGCTTAAATCAGGGGGAGTCTGGAAACACCATATATTTT.

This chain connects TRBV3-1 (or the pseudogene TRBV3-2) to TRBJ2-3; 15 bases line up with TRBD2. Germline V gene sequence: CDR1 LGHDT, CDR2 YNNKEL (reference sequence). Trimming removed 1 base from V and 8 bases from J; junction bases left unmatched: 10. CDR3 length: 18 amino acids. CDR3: CASSQGQGLAGGRGTQYF. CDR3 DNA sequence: TGTGCCAGCAGCCAAGGCCAGGGACTAGCGGGAGGAAGGGGTACGCAGTATTTT.

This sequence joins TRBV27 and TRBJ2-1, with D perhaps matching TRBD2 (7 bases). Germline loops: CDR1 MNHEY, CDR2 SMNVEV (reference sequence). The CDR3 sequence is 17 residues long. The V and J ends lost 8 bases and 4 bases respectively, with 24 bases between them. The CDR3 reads CASPLTSRGPRYNEQFF. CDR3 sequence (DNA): TGTGCCAGCCCCCTAACCTCGCGGGGGCCCCGTTACAATGAGCAGTTCTTC.

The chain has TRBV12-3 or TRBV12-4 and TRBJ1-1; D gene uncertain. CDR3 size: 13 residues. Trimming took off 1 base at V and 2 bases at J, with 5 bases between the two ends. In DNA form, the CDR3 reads TGTGCCAGCAGTTTAGAACACAACACTGAAGCTTTCTTT. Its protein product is CASSLEHNTEAFF.